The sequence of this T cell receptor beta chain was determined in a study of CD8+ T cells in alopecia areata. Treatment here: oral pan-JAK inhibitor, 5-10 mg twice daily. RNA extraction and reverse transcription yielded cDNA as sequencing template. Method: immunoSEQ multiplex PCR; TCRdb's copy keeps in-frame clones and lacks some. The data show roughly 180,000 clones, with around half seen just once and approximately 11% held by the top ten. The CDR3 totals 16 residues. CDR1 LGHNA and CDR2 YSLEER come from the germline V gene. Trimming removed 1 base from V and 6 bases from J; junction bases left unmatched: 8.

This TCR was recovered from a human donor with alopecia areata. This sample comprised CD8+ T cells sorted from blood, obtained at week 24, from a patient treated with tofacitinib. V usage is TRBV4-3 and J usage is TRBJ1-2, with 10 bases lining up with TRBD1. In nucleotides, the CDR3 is TGCGCCAGCAGCCAAGGATTGACAGGGGGCGGCGATGGCTACACCTTC. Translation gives CASSQGLTGGGDGYTF.